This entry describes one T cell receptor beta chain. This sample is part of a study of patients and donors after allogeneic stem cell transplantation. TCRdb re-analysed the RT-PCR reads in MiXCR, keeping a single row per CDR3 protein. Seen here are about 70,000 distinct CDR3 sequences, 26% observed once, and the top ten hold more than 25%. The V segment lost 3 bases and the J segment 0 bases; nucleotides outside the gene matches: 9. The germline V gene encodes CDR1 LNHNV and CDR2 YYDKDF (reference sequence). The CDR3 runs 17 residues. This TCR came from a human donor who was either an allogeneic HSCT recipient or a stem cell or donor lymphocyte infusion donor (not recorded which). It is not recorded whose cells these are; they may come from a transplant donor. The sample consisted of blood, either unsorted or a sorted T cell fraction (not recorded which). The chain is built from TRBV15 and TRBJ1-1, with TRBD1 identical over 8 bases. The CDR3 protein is CATSSEGTGLMNTEAFF. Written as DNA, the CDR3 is TGTGCCACCAGCAGTGAGGGGACAGGACTTATGAACACTGAAGCTTTCTTT.